This TCR beta chain originates from a study of cytomegalovirus exposure and HLA in healthy donors. Whole-study results and caveats: In a later analysis, a genetic analysis reported fewer productive-TCR N-insertions in an Asian-associated ancestry cluster than the cohort average.

The PCR made use of 60 Vbeta and 13 Jbeta primers. Only in-frame clones appear in the TCRdb table, and some are missing; sequencing was by immunoSEQ multiplex PCR. Of some 110,000 clones listed, about three quarters are singletons. The CDR3 runs 13 residues. Germline V lookup: CDR1 SGHRS, CDR2 YFSETQ. The junction had 0 bases not matched to a gene; V was cut back by 1 base and J by 10 bases. This clone appeared once. What it binds is not known. This chain links TRBV5-1 with TRBJ1-6; 9 bases are a match to TRBD1. Material for sequencing was PBMCs. This TCR derives from an older woman in good health and CMV-seropositive. The CDR3 reads CASSLTGGSPLHF. For the CDR3, the DNA is TGCGCCAGCAGCTTGACAGGGGGCTCACCCCTCCACTTT.